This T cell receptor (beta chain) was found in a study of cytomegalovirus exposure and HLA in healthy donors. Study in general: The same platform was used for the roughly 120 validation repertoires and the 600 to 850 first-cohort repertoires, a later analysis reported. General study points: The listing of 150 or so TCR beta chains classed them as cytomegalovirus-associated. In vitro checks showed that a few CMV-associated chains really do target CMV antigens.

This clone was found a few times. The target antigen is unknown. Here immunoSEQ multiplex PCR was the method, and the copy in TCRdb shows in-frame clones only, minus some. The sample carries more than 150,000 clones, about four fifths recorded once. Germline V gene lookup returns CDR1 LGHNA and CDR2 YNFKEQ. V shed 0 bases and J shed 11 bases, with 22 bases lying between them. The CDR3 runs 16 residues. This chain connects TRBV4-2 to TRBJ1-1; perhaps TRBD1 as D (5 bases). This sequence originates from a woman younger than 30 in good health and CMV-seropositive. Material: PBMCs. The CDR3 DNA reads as TGTGCCAGCAGCCAAGAACTACAGGACCAGTCTCGTGGGGCTTTCTTT. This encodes CASSQELQDQSRGAFF.